This T cell receptor beta chain appears in the sequencing data of a study of cytomegalovirus exposure and HLA in healthy donors. PCR amplification relied on 60 Vbeta primers (plus 13 Jbeta primers). Sequencing used immunoSEQ multiplex PCR; TCRdb keeps in-frame clones, though not all of them. The sample consists of 200,000 to 250,000 clones, approximately 79% of them appearing once. This clone was seen only once. The material sequenced was PBMCs. This TCR came from a man younger than 35 in good health and CMV-seronegative.

The DNA for the CDR3 is TGTGCCAGCAGCTTGAGAGGGCTAGCGGGTTACGAGCAGTACTTC. Translated: CASSLRGLAGYEQYF. The chain links TRBV5-8 to TRBJ2-7; 8 bases are a match to TRBD2. Per the germline V gene, CDR1 is SGHTS and CDR2 is YDEGEE. This CDR3 region has 15 residues. V lost 1 base, J lost 4 bases, and 7 bases stayed unmatched.